The 19 T cell receptor beta chains in this list originate from one sample, sequenced in a study of T cells after yellow fever vaccination. TCRdb itself ran the 5' RACE reads through MiXCR, one entry per CDR3 protein. The sample includes a few hundred thousand distinct CDR3 sequences, approximately 18% of them seen just once. Material: PBMCs, obtained before the yellow fever booster vaccination. The source is a man between 18 and 35 years old who received the YFV17D yellow fever vaccine.

The chain has TRBV20-1 and TRBJ2-1; D unresolved. V dropped 6 bases and J dropped 5 bases, with 11 bases sitting between them. The CDR3 contains 12 residues. Germline CDR1 reads DFQATT; CDR2 reads SNEGSKA (reference sequence). The CDR3 loop reads CSARYANNEQFF. The CDR3 region has the DNA TGCAGTGCCCGCTATGCCAACAATGAGCAGTTCTTC.

This chain uses TRBV19 with TRBJ2-1; 7 positions agree with TRBD1. V lost 7 bases to trimming and J lost 9 bases; unmatched junction nucleotides: 6. This CDR3 has 12 amino acids. CDR1 is LNHDA and CDR2 is SQIVND in the germline V gene (reference sequence). This chain's CDR3 is CASTQGLSEQFF. In DNA, the CDR3 is TGTGCCAGTACACAGGGGCTGAGTGAGCAGTTCTTC. The full variable domain, its missing parts supplied by reference TRBV19 and TRBJ2-1, is DGGITQSPKYLFRKEGQNVTLSCEQNLNHDAMYWYRQDPGQGLRLIYYSQIVNDFQKGDIAEGYSVSREKKESFPLTVTSAQKNPTAFYLCASTQGLSEQFFGPGTRLTVL.

The table lists this clonotype with a few counts. The CDR3 protein is CASSLVEGSYNSPLHF. CDR3 coding DNA: TGTGCCAGCAGCTTAGTCGAGGGCAGCTATAATTCACCCCTCCACTTT. The chain couples TRBV7-2 to TRBJ1-6; D remains unclear. Germline V CDR1 and CDR2: SGHTA, FQGNSA. The CDR3 has 16 residues. The V gene lost 1 base and the J gene lost 3 bases, with 10 bases spanning the gap.

The count of this clonotype is one. V is TRBV5-1 and J is TRBJ2-5; D not certain. The CDR3 spans 12 residues. Germline loops: CDR1 SGHRS, CDR2 YFSETQ. V gave up 2 bases and J gave up 5 bases, with 7 bases separating them. The CDR3 DNA sequence: TGCGCCAGCAGCTTAAGACTTGAGACCCAGTACTTC. This translates into CASSLRLETQYF.

CDR3 DNA sequence: TGTGCCAGCAGAAATCCAGATACGCAGTATTTT. This translates into CASRNPDTQYF. J is TRBJ2-3 and V is TRBV28; D ambiguous. CDR1 and CDR2 (germline): MDHEN, SYDVKM. The CDR3 is 11 amino acids. The germline V and J ends were trimmed by 6 bases and 4 bases, with 5 bases remaining between them.

This clonotype has a handful of counts. The rearrangement uses TRBV4-1 and TRBJ1-1, with D perhaps matching TRBD1 (6 bases). CDR1 and CDR2 from the germline V gene are MGHRA and YSYEKL. V lost 4 bases to trimming and J lost 5 bases, with 20 bases between them. The length of the CDR3 is 16 residues. In nucleotides, the CDR3 is TGCGCCAGCAGCCCATTTCCCGCAGGGGAGAAAACTGAAGCTTTCTTT. Translating it yields CASSPFPAGEKTEAFF.

The chain uses TRBV7-2 and TRBJ1-1; D unclear. Germline CDR1 and CDR2: SGHTA and FQGNSA. Trimming took off 5 bases at V and 1 base at J, with 8 bases between the two ends. There are 13 residues in the CDR3. The CDR3 spells CASSRNWNTEAFF. CDR3 DNA sequence: TGTGCCAGCAGCCGAAACTGGAACACTGAAGCTTTCTTT.

CDR3 region: CASSQVRDTSYEQYF. The CDR3 nucleotides read TGTGCCAGCAGCCAAGTCCGGGACACCTCCTACGAGCAGTACTTC. The chain carries TRBV14 and TRBJ2-7; D perhaps matches TRBD1 (6 bases). Trimming removed 1 base at V and 0 bases at J, with 10 bases between. This CDR3 contains 15 residues. CDR1 and CDR2 from the germline V gene are SGHDN and FVKESK. The whole variable domain, filled in from reference TRBV14 and TRBJ2-7, reads EAGVTQFPSHSVIEKGQTVTLRCDPISGHDNLYWYRRVMGKEIKFLLHFVKESKQDESGMPNNRFLAERTGGTYSTLKVQPAELEDSGVYFCASSQVRDTSYEQYFGPGTRLTVT.

The genes are TRBV20-1 and TRBJ2-3; 8 nucleotides align to TRBD2. Germline V gives CDR1 DFQATT, CDR2 SNEGSKA (reference sequence). The CDR3 is 17 amino acids. V was pared by 0 bases and J by 6 bases, with 14 bases of the junction left unmatched. The CDR3 loop is CSARDWSGGDWRDTQYF. CDR3 nucleotide sequence: TGCAGTGCTAGAGATTGGAGCGGGGGTGATTGGAGGGATACGCAGTATTTT.

This chain uses TRBV4-3 with TRBJ1-2; D remains ambiguous. The CDR3 loop spans 14 amino acids. V lost 0 bases to trimming and J lost 7 bases, with 12 bases between them. Germline V CDR1 and CDR2: LGHNA, YSLEER. CDR3 sequence reads: CASSQDWITGGYTF. The DNA of the CDR3 is TGCGCCAGCAGCCAAGATTGGATAACTGGTGGCTACACCTTC.

Many counts were recorded for this clonotype. The CDR3 DNA is TGCAGCGGGCAGGGGCCCTTTCGGGGCACTGAAGCTTTCTTT. This gives the protein CSGQGPFRGTEAFF. The J gene is TRBJ1-1, the V gene TRBV29-1; tentative D call: TRBD1 (6 bases). Germline V gene data show CDR1 as SQVTM and CDR2 as ANQGSEA. This CDR3 contains 14 residues. V was shortened by 7 bases and J by 4 bases, with 19 bases between the two germline ends.

The rearrangement links TRBV5-1 to TRBJ1-1; no reliable D call. CDR3 length: 15 amino acids. V dropped 1 base and J dropped 2 bases, with 12 bases sitting between them. Per germline, CDR1 SGHRS and CDR2 YFSETQ. CDR3 sequence (DNA): TGCGCCAGCAGCTTGATAGGAACAGATAACACTGAAGCTTTCTTT. Protein sequence: CASSLIGTDNTEAFF.

This clonotype was recorded only once. The V gene is TRBV24-1, the J gene TRBJ1-5; possibly TRBD1 for D (6 bases). Trimming stripped 4 bases from V and 2 bases from J, with 14 bases between. Germline loops: CDR1 KGHDR, CDR2 SFDVKD. There are 16 residues in the CDR3. CDR3 region: CATSDNRAHGNQPQHF. The CDR3 DNA reads as TGTGCCACCAGTGACAACAGGGCTCATGGCAATCAGCCCCAGCATTTT.

V and J are TRBV7-9 and TRBJ2-5; no definite D call. The CDR3 length is 13 residues. The ends were cut back, 11 bases at V and 0 bases at J, with 13 bases in the middle. Looked up from germline, CDR1 is SEHNR and CDR2 is FQNEAQ (reference sequence). CDR3 in amino acids: CAAGVGYQETQYF. The CDR3, as DNA: TGTGCCGCCGGCGTAGGATACCAAGAGACCCAGTACTTC.

The gene calls are TRBV10-3 and TRBJ1-5, with D perhaps TRBD1 (5 bases). Germline V gene sequence: CDR1 ENHRY, CDR2 SYGVKD. The CDR3 has 17 residues. The V gene lost 0 bases and the J gene lost 3 bases, with 15 bases spanning the gap. The DNA for the CDR3 is TGTGCCATCAGTGAGTCGGGGAGAGGGGTCTTCAATCAGCCCCAGCATTTT. It translates to CAISESGRGVFNQPQHF.

This clonotype turned up a few times. The chain combines TRBV12-3 or TRBV12-4 with TRBJ1-2; TRBD1 might be the D (5 bases). The CDR3 spans 16 residues. V lost 0 bases and J lost 1, with 12 bases in between. CDR3: CASSLALRGLNYGYTF. CDR3 nucleotide sequence: TGTGCCAGCAGTTTAGCGCTACGGGGCCTTAACTATGGCTACACCTTC.

The genes are TRBV20-1 and TRBJ1-5; D possibly corresponds to TRBD1 (5 bases). From germline, CDR1 is DFQATT and CDR2 SNEGSKA (reference sequence). Trimming removed 0 bases from V and 5 bases from J, with 14 bases in between. The CDR3 length is 15 residues. CDR3: CSARDFGGSDQPQHF. CDR3 DNA: TGCAGTGCTAGAGATTTCGGGGGTTCCGATCAGCCCCAGCATTTT.

This clonotype was seen a few times. The rearrangement links TRBV6-5 to TRBJ1-4; D may be TRBD1 (6 bases). The CDR3 spans 15 residues. Germline CDR1 MNHEY, CDR2 SVGAGI. The V and J ends lost 6 bases and 7 bases respectively, with 18 bases between them. CDR3 protein: CASRTPTGMGEKLFF. Here the CDR3 DNA reads TGTGCCAGCAGGACCCCAACAGGGATGGGTGAAAAACTGTTTTTT.

V and J are TRBV2 and TRBJ1-1, with TRBD1 matching over 12 bases. CDR1 is SNHLY and CDR2 is FYNNEI in the germline V gene. Trimming removed 1 base from V and 2 bases from J; junction bases left unmatched: 5. This CDR3 has 17 amino acids. CDR3 DNA sequence: TGTGCCAGCAGTGAAGTCGGGACAGGGGGCAAAAACACTGAAGCTTTCTTT. Amino acid sequence: CASSEVGTGGKNTEAFF. The variable domain in full, with the rest retrieved from reference TRBV2 and TRBJ1-1, is EPEVTQTPSHQVTQMGQEVILRCVPISNHLYFYWYRQILGQKVEFLVSFYNNEISEKSEIFDDQFSVERPDGSNFTLKIRSTKLEDSAMYFCASSEVGTGGKNTEAFFGQGTRLTVV.